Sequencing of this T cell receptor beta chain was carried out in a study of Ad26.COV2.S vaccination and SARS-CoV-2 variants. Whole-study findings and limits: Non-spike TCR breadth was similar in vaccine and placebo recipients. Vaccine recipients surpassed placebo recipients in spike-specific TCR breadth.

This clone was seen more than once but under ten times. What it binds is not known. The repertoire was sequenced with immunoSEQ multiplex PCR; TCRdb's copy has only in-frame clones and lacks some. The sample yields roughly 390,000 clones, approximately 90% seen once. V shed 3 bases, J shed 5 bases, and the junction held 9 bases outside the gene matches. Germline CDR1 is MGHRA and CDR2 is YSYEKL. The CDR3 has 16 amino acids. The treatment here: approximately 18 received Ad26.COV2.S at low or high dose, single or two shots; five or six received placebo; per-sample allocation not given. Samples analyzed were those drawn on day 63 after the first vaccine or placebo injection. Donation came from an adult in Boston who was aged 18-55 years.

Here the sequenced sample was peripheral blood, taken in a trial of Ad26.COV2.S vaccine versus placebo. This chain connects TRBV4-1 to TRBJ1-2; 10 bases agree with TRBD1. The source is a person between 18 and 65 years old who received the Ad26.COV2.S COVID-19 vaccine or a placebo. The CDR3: CASSHTGTGVGYGYTF. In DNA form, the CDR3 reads TGCGCCAGCAGCCATACCGGGACAGGGGTCGGTTATGGCTACACCTTC.